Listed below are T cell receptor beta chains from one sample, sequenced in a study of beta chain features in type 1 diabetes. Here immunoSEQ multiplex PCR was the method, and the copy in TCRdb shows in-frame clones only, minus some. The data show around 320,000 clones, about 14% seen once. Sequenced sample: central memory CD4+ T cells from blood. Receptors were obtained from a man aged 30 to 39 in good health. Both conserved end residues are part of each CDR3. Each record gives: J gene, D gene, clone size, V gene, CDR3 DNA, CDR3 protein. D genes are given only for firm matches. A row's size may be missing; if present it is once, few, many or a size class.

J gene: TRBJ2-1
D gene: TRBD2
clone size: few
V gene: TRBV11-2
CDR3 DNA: TGTGCCAGCAGCCTAAGTCCTAGCGGGAGGGTCAATGAGCAGTTCTTC
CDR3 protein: CASSLSPSGRVNEQFF

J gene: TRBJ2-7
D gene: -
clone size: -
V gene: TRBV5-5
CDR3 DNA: TGTGCCAGCAGCTTGGACGGAGGGGGGTTGCCTTACGAGCAGTACTTC
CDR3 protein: CASSLDGGGLPYEQYF

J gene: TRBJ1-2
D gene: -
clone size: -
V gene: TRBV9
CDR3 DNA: TGTGCCAGCAGCCATGTTAACTATGGCTACACCTTC
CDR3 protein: CASSHVNYGYTF

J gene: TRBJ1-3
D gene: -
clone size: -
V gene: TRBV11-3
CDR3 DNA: TGTGCCAGCAGGGAGGGAAGCTCTGGAAACACCATATATTTT
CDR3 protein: CASREGSSGNTIYF

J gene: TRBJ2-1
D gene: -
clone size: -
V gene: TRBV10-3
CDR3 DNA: TGTGCCAGCGGTTCGGAACTTTACAATGAGCAGTTCTTC
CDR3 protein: CASGSELYNEQFF

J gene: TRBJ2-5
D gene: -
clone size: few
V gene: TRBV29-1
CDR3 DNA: TGCAGCGTTTTCCTGGACGGCGGACGGACCCAGTACTTC
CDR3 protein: CSVFLDGGRTQYF

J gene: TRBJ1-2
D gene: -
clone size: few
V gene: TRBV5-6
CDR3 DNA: TGTGCCAGCAGCTTGCAGGGGACGAACTATGGCTACACCTTC
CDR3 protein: CASSLQGTNYGYTF

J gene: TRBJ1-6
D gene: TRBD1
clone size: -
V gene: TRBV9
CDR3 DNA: TGTGCCAGCAGCCCCCGTGACAGGGCCGTCTCCTATAATTCACCCCTCCACTTT
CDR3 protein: CASSPRDRAVSYNSPLHF

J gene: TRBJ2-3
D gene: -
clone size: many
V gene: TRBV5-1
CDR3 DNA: TGCGCCAGCAGCCGGGAAGCATCTCAAAGGGATACGCAGTATTTT
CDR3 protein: CASSREASQRDTQYF

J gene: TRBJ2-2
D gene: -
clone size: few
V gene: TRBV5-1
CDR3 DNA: TGCGCCAGCAGCTTGGGGCCGAACAAGAACACCGGGGAGCTGTTTTTT
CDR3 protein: CASSLGPNKNTGELFF

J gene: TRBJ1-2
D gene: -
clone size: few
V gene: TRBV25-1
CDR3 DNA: TGTGCCAGCAGCCACTGGGCAGGGGTGGGCTATGGCTACACCTTC
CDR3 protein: CASSHWAGVGYGYTF

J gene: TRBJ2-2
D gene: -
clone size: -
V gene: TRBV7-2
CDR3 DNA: TGTGCCAGCAGCTTCATAGAGGCGAACACCGGGGAGCTGTTTTTT
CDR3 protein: CASSFIEANTGELFF

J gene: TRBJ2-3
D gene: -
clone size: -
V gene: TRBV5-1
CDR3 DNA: TGCGCCAGCAGCTTGGAGGGCTGGCGGGGCACAGATACGCAGTATTTT
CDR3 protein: CASSLEGWRGTDTQYF

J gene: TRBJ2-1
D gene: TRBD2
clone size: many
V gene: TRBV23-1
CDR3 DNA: TGCGCCAGCGCCCGATCTAGCGGGGGGTCTTACAATGAGCAGTTCTTC
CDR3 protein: CASARSSGGSYNEQFF

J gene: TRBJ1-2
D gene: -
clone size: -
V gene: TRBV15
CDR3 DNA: TGTGCCACCAGCAGGGACAGAGTCTATGGCTACACCTTC
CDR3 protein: CATSRDRVYGYTF

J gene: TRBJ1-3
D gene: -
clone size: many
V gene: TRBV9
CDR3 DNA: TGTGCCAGCAGCGTAGGGGTTCCTAGCTCTGGAAACACCATATATTTT
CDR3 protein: CASSVGVPSSGNTIYF

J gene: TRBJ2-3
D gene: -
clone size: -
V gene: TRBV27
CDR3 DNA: TGTGCCAGCAGTTGGCGCCCGGGGTTGGCAGATACGCAGTATTTT
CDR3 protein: CASSWRPGLADTQYF

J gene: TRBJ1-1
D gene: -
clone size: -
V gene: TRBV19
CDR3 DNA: TGTGCCAGTAGTATAGGGGCGAACACTGAAGCTTTCTTT
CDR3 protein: CASSIGANTEAFF

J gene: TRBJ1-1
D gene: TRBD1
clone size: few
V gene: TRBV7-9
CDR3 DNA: TGTGCCAGCAGCCCCGCCGGGACAGGGGCTGCCACTGAAGCTTTCTTT
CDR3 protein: CASSPAGTGAATEAFF

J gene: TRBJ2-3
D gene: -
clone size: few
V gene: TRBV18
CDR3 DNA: TGTGCCAGCTCACCACCGAGGGGGACCGGAGGAGATACGCAGTATTTT
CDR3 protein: CASSPPRGTGGDTQYF

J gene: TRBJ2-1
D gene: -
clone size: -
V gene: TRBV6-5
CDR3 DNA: TGTGCCAGCAGTTTTCGGTCGTCCAATGAGCAGTTCTTC
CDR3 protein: CASSFRSSNEQFF

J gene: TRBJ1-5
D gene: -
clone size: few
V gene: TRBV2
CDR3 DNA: TGTGCCAGCAGGACGTGGGAGGGAGAGGGTCAGCCCCAGCATTTT
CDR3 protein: CASRTWEGEGQPQHF

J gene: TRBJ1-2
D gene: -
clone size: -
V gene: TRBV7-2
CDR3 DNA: TGTGCCAGCAGCTCAAGGCGGGGGCTGGATGACTACACCTTC
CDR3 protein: CASSSRRGLDDYTF

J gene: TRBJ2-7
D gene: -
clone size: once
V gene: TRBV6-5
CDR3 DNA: TGTGCCAGCAGGGCAGGGACCTACGAGCAGTACTTC
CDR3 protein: CASRAGTYEQYF

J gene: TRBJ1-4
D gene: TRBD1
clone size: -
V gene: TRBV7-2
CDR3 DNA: TGTGCCAGCAGCATTAGGGACAGGGCGAATGAAAAACTGTTTTTT
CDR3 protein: CASSIRDRANEKLFF